What follows are 18 T cell receptor beta chains derived from one specimen sequenced in a study of CD8+CD57+ T cells in acquired aplastic anemia. Flow cytometry had shown expanded CD8+CD57+ cells in the patients chosen for sequencing. The template used for profiling TCR beta VDJ and CDR3 was genomic DNA. A single record per CDR3 protein comes from TCRdb applying MiXCR to the reads. Among approximately 170,000 distinct CDR3 sequences, around 43% were seen once, and the ten largest hold roughly 3.5%. Sequencing input: sorted CD4+, CD8+, or CD8+CD57+ T cells (not recorded which) from PBMCs. All receptors derive from a human donor with aplastic anemia.

This clonotype was found once. The chain recombines TRBV20-1 with TRBJ1-6; D gene uncertain. V was shortened by 2 bases and J by 0 bases, with 11 bases between the two germline ends. This CDR3 contains 16 residues. CDR1 DFQATT and CDR2 SNEGSKA come from the germline V gene (reference sequence). CDR3: CSARPVASSYNSPLHF. The CDR3, as DNA: TGCAGTGCTAGACCCGTGGCGAGCTCCTATAATTCACCCCTCCACTTT.

The CDR3 protein is CASSSNWGEKLFF. For the CDR3, the DNA is TGTGCCAGCAGCTCCAATTGGGGCGAAAAACTGTTTTTT. The genes are TRBV7-2 and TRBJ1-4; perhaps TRBD1 as D (5 bases). V shed 4 bases and J shed 8 bases, with 11 bases lying between them. The CDR3 loop spans 13 amino acids. CDR1 is SGHTA, CDR2 FQGNSA, per germline.

This clonotype appeared a single time. The V and J genes are TRBV6-5 and TRBJ2-5; D is unresolved. Trimming shortened V by 2 bases and J by 4 bases, and 11 bases separated the two germline ends. The CDR3 consists of 14 residues. CDR1 and CDR2 (germline): MNHEY, SVGAGI. CDR3 in DNA: TGTGCCAGCAGTTACGATGGAGAGGTAGAGACCCAGTACTTC. Amino acid sequence: CASSYDGEVETQYF.

This sequence joins TRBV20-1 and TRBJ1-5; TRBD1 is a possible D gene (5 bases). This CDR3 is 16 amino acids long. Germline CDR1 and CDR2: DFQATT and SNEGSKA (reference sequence). The V end lost 0 bases, the J end lost 3 bases, and 15 bases lay between the germline ends. Written as DNA, the CDR3 is TGCAGTGCTAGAGATTCTTATGACAGAAACAATCAGCCCCAGCATTTT. It translates to CSARDSYDRNNQPQHF.

This clonotype was observed many times. J is TRBJ2-3 and V is TRBV29-1, with D possibly called TRBD1 or TRBD2 (5 bases each). The germline V gene encodes CDR1 SQVTM and CDR2 ANQGSEA. The CDR3 is 14 residues long. V was shortened by 6 bases and J by 2 bases, with 15 bases between the two germline ends. For the CDR3, the DNA is TGCAGCGTCCCGGGACGCCTCCACACAGATACGCAGTATTTT. It is translated as CSVPGRLHTDTQYF.

At least ten counts were recorded for this clonotype. V is TRBV7-9 and J is TRBJ2-1, with D maybe TRBD1 (6 bases). This CDR3 has 11 amino acids. V was cut by 5 bases and J by 10 bases, with 9 bases left in between. Germline V gene lookup returns CDR1 SEHNR and CDR2 FQNEAQ (reference sequence). This chain's CDR3 is CASSLTGEQFF. CDR3 DNA: TGTGCCAGCAGCCTGACAGGCGAGCAGTTCTTC. The full variable domain, in which reference TRBV7-9 and TRBJ2-1 provide the parts outside the CDR3, is DTGVSQNPRHKITKRGQNVTFRCDPISEHNRLYWYRQTLGQGPEFLTYFQNEAQLEKSRLLSDRFSAERPKGSFSTLEIQRTEQGDSAMYLCASSLTGEQFFGPGTRLTVL.

In this sample, this clonotype turned up many times. The J gene is TRBJ1-1, the V gene TRBV5-6; D remains unclear. The V end lost 2 bases, the J end lost 2 bases, and 7 bases lay between the germline ends. Germline V gene data show CDR1 as SGHDT and CDR2 as YYEEEE. CDR3 length: 13 amino acids. In nucleotides, the CDR3 is TGTGCCAGCAGCTTCCGGGGAAACACTGAAGCTTTCTTT. Translation gives CASSFRGNTEAFF.

On this clonotype itself: Relative to the germline gene, one junction end is altered; a read error may explain this. The genes are TRBV18 and TRBJ1-5, with TRBD1 matching 9 bases. Germline V CDR1 and CDR2: KGHSH, LQKENI. The CDR3 loop spans 16 amino acids. CDR3 protein: CVSSPQGALSSQPQHF. CDR3 sequence (DNA): TGTGTCAGCTCACCACAGGGGGCGTTATCTAGTCAGCCCCAGCATTTT.

This clonotype appeared many times. The chain uses TRBV2 and TRBJ2-1, with 15 bases identical to TRBD2. The ends lost 6 bases at V and 8 bases at J; junction bases unmatched: 11. Germline CDR1 SNHLY, CDR2 FYNNEI. This CDR3 comprises 17 residues. The CDR3 spells CASSSGTSGRSVDEQFF. CDR3 in DNA: TGTGCCAGCAGCTCCGGGACTAGCGGGAGGTCGGTCGATGAGCAGTTCTTC.

The chain combines TRBV10-3 with TRBJ2-1, with 8 bases matching TRBD1. Unmatched junction bases numbered 24, after V lost 5 bases and J lost 6 bases. The CDR3 is 20 amino acids. Germline assignment: CDR1 ENHRY and CDR2 SYGVKD. CDR3 DNA sequence: TGTGCCATCAGTTCACGAGGGACAGACACAGCGGACAGGGAGGCCAATGAGCAGTTCTTC. It is translated as CAISSRGTDTADREANEQFF.

This clonotype has only a few counts. This chain connects TRBV5-1 to TRBJ2-5; 15 nucleotides match TRBD2. There are 17 residues in the CDR3. Germline V CDR1 and CDR2: SGHRS, YFSETQ. The V segment lost 4 bases and the J segment 7 bases; nucleotides outside the gene matches: 11. The CDR3 region is CASSVEGLAGGSGTQYF. As DNA, the CDR3 is TGCGCCAGCAGCGTGGAGGGACTAGCGGGGGGATCGGGGACCCAGTACTTC.

The J gene is TRBJ2-3, the V gene TRBV24-1, with TRBD2 identical over 9 bases. The CDR3 is 13 residues long. Trimming took 8 bases from V and 4 from J; bases not matched to a gene: 3. Looked up from germline, CDR1 is KGHDR and CDR2 is SFDVKD. The CDR3, as DNA: TGTGCCACCACTAGCGGGAACGCAGATACGCAGTATTTT. As protein: CATTSGNADTQYF.

This clonotype was counted at least ten times. The J gene is TRBJ2-2, the V gene TRBV14; TRBD1 agrees at 7 bases. After removal of 4 bases from V and 7 bases from J, the junction contained 3 bases not matched to a gene. Germline V lookup: CDR1 SGHDN, CDR2 FVKESK. The CDR3 sequence is 13 residues long. CDR3 region: CASSRQGNGELFF. The DNA for the CDR3 is TGTGCCAGCAGCCGACAGGGAAACGGGGAGCTGTTTTTT.

The J gene is TRBJ1-1, the V gene TRBV15; D is unresolved. The CDR3 length is 12 residues. V was clipped by 4 bases and J by 8 bases, with 11 bases between them. Germline lookup yields CDR1 LNHNV and CDR2 YYDKDF (reference sequence). Written as DNA, the CDR3 is TGTGCCACCAGCACCGATGGGGTAGAAGCTTTCTTT. It encodes CATSTDGVEAFF. Based on the CDR3 plus reference TRBV15 and TRBJ1-1, the full variable domain is DAMVIQNPRYQVTQFGKPVTLSCSQTLNHNVMYWYQQKSSQAPKLLFHYYDKDFNNEADTPDNFQSRRPNTSFCFLDIRSPGLGDTAMYLCATSTDGVEAFFGQGTRLTVV.

This clonotype turned up a few times. The junction departs from the called germline gene at one end, perhaps through a read error. The rearrangement joins TRBV7-2 to TRBJ2-1; D tentatively fits TRBD1 or TRBD2 (5 bases each). This CDR3 is 14 amino acids long. Germline V gene lookup returns CDR1 SGHTA and CDR2 FQGNSA. The CDR3 region is CASSLAGTINGQFF. For the CDR3, the DNA is TGTGCCAGCAGCTTAGCCGGGACCATCAATGGGCAGTTCTTC.

This clonotype was seen a handful of times. This could be a read error, since a much larger clone is one nucleotide away. V gene TRBV6-1 combines with J gene TRBJ1-5; weak D call: TRBD1 (6 bases). The CDR3 covers 13 residues. Germline-derived CDR1 and CDR2 are MNHNS and SASEGT. CDR3 protein: CTSRQGSNQPQHF. CDR3 in DNA: TGTACCAGTAGGCAGGGGAGCAATCAGCCCCAGCATTTT.

The chain couples TRBV7-8 to TRBJ1-3; 7 bases are a match to TRBD1. The CDR3 sequence is 15 residues long. V lost 5 bases to trimming and J lost 0 bases; unmatched junction nucleotides: 4. Per the germline V gene, CDR1 is SGHVS and CDR2 is FQNEAQ. The CDR3: CASSSGTVSGNTIYF. CDR3 in DNA: TGTGCCAGCAGCAGTGGGACAGTCTCTGGAAACACCATATATTTT. Looking up the rest from reference TRBV7-8 and TRBJ1-3 gives the full variable domain: GAGVSQSPRYKVAKRGQDVALRCDPISGHVSLFWYQQALGQGPEFLTYFQNEAQLDKSGLPSDRFFAERPEGSVSTLKIQRTQQEDSAVYLCASSSGTVSGNTIYFGEGSWLTVV.

The chain couples TRBV7-3 to TRBJ2-5; 10 nucleotides match TRBD1. The CDR3 consists of 15 residues. Trimming cost V 4 bases and J 2 bases; bases outside gene matches: 4. Germline assignment: CDR1 SGHTA and CDR2 FQGTGA. CDR3 DNA sequence: TGTGCCAGCAGCTCGGACAGGGGGGAACAAGAGACCCAGTACTTC. It codes for CASSSDRGEQETQYF.